The 17 T cell receptor beta chains below were found in one sample sequenced in a study of T cell responses to AZD1222 COVID-19 vaccine. The method was immunoSEQ multiplex PCR; TCRdb's version includes in-frame clones alone and lacks a portion of them. The sample records around 45,000 clones, roughly 75% being singletons. The source material was peripheral blood, sampled 28 days after the second dose of the MenACWY control vaccine. These receptors came from an adult who received the MenACWY meningococcal vaccine as a control.

This chain connects TRBV4-1 to TRBJ1-1; weak D call: TRBD1 (6 bases). Germline CDR1 is MGHRA and CDR2 is YSYEKL. Trimming pared 4 bases from V and 7 bases from J, leaving 25 bases between. The CDR3 sequence is 17 residues long. The CDR3 DNA reads TGCGCCAGCAGCCGTCGATCAGGGGCCCTGAAGGGAGATGAAGCTTTCTTT. It yields the protein CASSRRSGALKGDEAFF.

The gene calls are TRBV18 and TRBJ1-6; no firm D call. Trimming pared 6 bases from V and 11 bases from J, leaving 14 bases between. The CDR3 totals 13 residues. CDR1 and CDR2 from the germline V gene are KGHSH and LQKENI. The CDR3 loop is CASSEKEGAPLHF. The CDR3 DNA follows: TGTGCCAGCTCCGAAAAGGAGGGAGCACCCCTCCACTTT.

The gene calls are TRBV18 and TRBJ1-4; D gene ambiguous. The V end was cut by 4 bases, the J end by 3 bases, with 12 bases between. Germline loops: CDR1 KGHSH, CDR2 LQKENI. The CDR3 length is 15 residues. The CDR3 DNA follows: TGTGCCAGCTCACGAGCAACTGGAGCTAATGAAAAACTGTTTTTT. Its protein is CASSRATGANEKLFF.

The chain uses TRBV12-3 or TRBV12-4 and TRBJ2-7, with D tentatively TRBD1 (6 bases). The CDR3 length is 12 residues. V dropped 2 bases and J dropped 4 bases, with 6 bases sitting between them. As DNA, the CDR3 is TGTGCCAGCAGTTTACAGGGGTACGAGCAGTACTTC. This gives the protein CASSLQGYEQYF.

This clone was detected a few times. This chain joins TRBV3-1 (or the pseudogene TRBV3-2) and TRBJ1-2, with TRBD1 matching over 7 bases. This CDR3 spans 14 amino acids. The ends lost 1 base at V and 5 bases at J; junction bases unmatched: 4. CDR1 and CDR2 from the germline V gene are LGHDT and YNNKEL (reference sequence). CDR3 sequence reads: CASSQAGTEYGYTF. Here the CDR3 DNA reads TGTGCCAGCAGCCAAGCCGGGACAGAGTATGGCTACACCTTC.

This chain uses TRBV27 with TRBJ1-2; D gene uncertain. The V end lost 10 bases, the J end lost 4 bases, and 22 bases lay between the germline ends. The CDR3 contains 15 residues. CDR1 is MNHEY and CDR2 is SMNVEV in the germline V gene (reference sequence). The DNA of the CDR3 is TGTGCCACCTGCTGTGGGAGAGAGGGAAGCTATGGCTACACCTTC. Translating gives CATCCGREGSYGYTF.

The V gene is TRBV30, the J gene TRBJ2-3, with 9 bases that match TRBD2. The CDR3 loop spans 19 amino acids. Germline V gene sequence: CDR1 GTSNPN, CDR2 SVGIG (reference sequence). V was pared by 0 bases and J by 2 bases, with 15 bases of the junction left unmatched. The CDR3 coding sequence is TGTGCCTGGAGTGTAGGGCTAGCGGGAAGCGTCCTCTCCACAGATACGCAGTATTTT. Encoded protein: CAWSVGLAGSVLSTDTQYF.

CDR3 in DNA: TGTGCCTGGAGTAAGGGTGGCAATCAGCCCCAGCATTTT. Its translation: CAWSKGGNQPQHF. This chain uses TRBV30 with TRBJ1-5; D unclear. The CDR3 has 13 amino acids. Per the germline V gene, CDR1 is GTSNPN and CDR2 is SVGIG (reference sequence). V lost 2 bases and J 2 bases, leaving 7 bases between the germline ends.

This clone turned up a few times. The chain carries TRBV10-3 and TRBJ2-5; D gene ambiguous. Trimming stripped 6 bases from V and 3 bases from J, with 5 bases between. This CDR3 region has 11 residues. Germline V CDR1 and CDR2: ENHRY, SYGVKD. The CDR3 sequence: CAIRVEETQYF. The CDR3 nucleotides read TGTGCCATCAGGGTCGAAGAGACCCAGTACTTC.

The V call is TRBV6-2 or TRBV6-3, the J call TRBJ2-5, with TRBD1 matching over 7 bases. Germline V gives CDR1 MNHEY, CDR2 SVGEGT. J gave up 2 bases and V 6 bases, and 12 bases lay outside the gene matches. This CDR3 is 16 amino acids long. In DNA, the CDR3 is TGTGCCAGCAGCCTCCCCCGGACAGGAGTACAAGAGACCCAGTACTTC. Its protein is CASSLPRTGVQETQYF.

In this sample, this clone turned up a few times. DNA of the CDR3: TGCGCCAGCAGCCAAGGATCCGGGACAGGGGTGTGGGAGCAGTACTTC. Translated, it gives CASSQGSGTGVWEQYF. This chain uses TRBV4-1 with TRBJ2-7; 10 bases match TRBD1. This CDR3 contains 16 residues. Germline V gene data show CDR1 as MGHRA and CDR2 as YSYEKL. The V gene end was trimmed by 1 base and the J gene end by 7 bases; junction bases not matched to a gene: 10.

The chain links TRBV19 to TRBJ1-4, with 8 bases fitting TRBD1. Germline V CDR1 and CDR2: LNHDA, SQIVND (reference sequence). This CDR3 comprises 16 residues. V shed 10 bases and J 4 bases; nucleotides not matched to a gene: 14. The CDR3 bases are TGTGCCACTATCACCAAACCGGGACAGGTTAATGAAAAACTGTTTTTT. Translated, it gives CATITKPGQVNEKLFF.

The V gene is TRBV5-1, the J gene TRBJ1-1, with 7 bases fitting TRBD1. V shed 4 bases, J shed 4 bases, and the junction held 4 bases outside the gene matches. Germline lookup yields CDR1 SGHRS and CDR2 YFSETQ. This CDR3 comprises 13 residues. Here the CDR3 reads CASSLRDSTEAFF. In DNA form, the CDR3 reads TGCGCCAGCAGCCTAAGGGACAGCACTGAAGCTTTCTTT.

This rearrangement joins TRBV19 to TRBJ2-7; 7 bases line up with TRBD1. After removal of 4 bases from V and 6 bases from J, the junction contained 3 bases not matched to a gene. The germline V gene has CDR1 LNHDA and CDR2 SQIVND (reference sequence). The CDR3 extends over 12 amino acids. The chain's CDR3 is CASSNDRAEQYF. The CDR3 nucleotides read TGTGCCAGTAGTAACGACAGGGCCGAGCAGTACTTC.

This chain links TRBV6-5 with TRBJ2-3, with D perhaps TRBD2 (5 bases). The V end was cut by 4 bases, the J end by 1 base, with 15 bases between. CDR1 and CDR2 (germline): MNHEY, SVGAGI. The CDR3 runs 16 residues. CDR3 coding DNA: TGTGCCAGCAGTTTACTGGGAGCTATGGGCACAGATACGCAGTATTTT. This sequence encodes CASSLLGAMGTDTQYF.

V gene TRBV28 combines with J gene TRBJ2-1, with 13 bases fitting TRBD2. Unmatched junction bases numbered 5, after V lost 6 bases and J lost 6 bases. Germline V lookup: CDR1 MDHEN, CDR2 SYDVKM. This CDR3 has 15 amino acids. DNA of the CDR3: TGTGCCAGCAGAACTGGACTAGCGGGAGTCAATGAGCAGTTCTTC. This sequence encodes CASRTGLAGVNEQFF.

The chain combines TRBV30 with TRBJ1-5; D may be TRBD1 (6 bases). From germline, CDR1 is GTSNPN and CDR2 SVGIG (reference sequence). V lost 0 bases, J lost 5 bases, and 17 bases lay in between. The CDR3 length is 16 residues. The DNA for the CDR3 is TGTGCCTGGAGTGTATGGGCGGCAGGGGTGGATCAGCCCCAGCATTTT. Its translation is CAWSVWAAGVDQPQHF.